A selection of T cell receptor beta chains follows, all from one sample in a study of shared clonotypes between healthy human individuals. Sequencing was performed with immunoSEQ multiplex PCR; in TCRdb, only in-frame clones are kept and a portion is missing. This table holds roughly 2.1 million clones, under 95% found once. The sample comprised naive CD8+ T cells from PBMCs. These receptors all stem from a young man in good health. Some clones in this sample may be carry-over from other donors' samples. CDR3s include the opening cysteine and the closing phenylalanine or tryptophan. Each record gives: clone size, V gene, D gene, J gene, CDR3 protein, CDR3 DNA. D genes are given only for firm matches. Size is stated for part of the rows, as once, few or many counts, or as a class when the clone is expanded.

.	TRBV28	TRBD1	TRBJ2-7	CASSSAGTEIYEQYF	TGTGCCAGCAGTTCCGCCGGGACAGAAATCTACGAGCAGTACTTC
.	TRBV7-9	.	TRBJ2-6	CASSPTSSGANVLTF	TGTGCCAGCAGCCCTACGTCCTCTGGGGCCAACGTCCTGACTTTC
.	TRBV27	.	TRBJ1-1	CASSYGGLNTEAFF	TGTGCCAGCAGTTACGGGGGCCTGAACACTGAAGCTTTCTTT
.	TRBV27	.	TRBJ2-7	CASSLSAGPSYEQYF	TGTGCCAGCAGTTTATCCGCAGGGCCCTCCTACGAGCAGTACTTC
.	TRBV6-5	.	TRBJ1-5	CASSPLGPGGVAQHF	TGTGCCAGCAGTCCCCTAGGGCCCGGCGGGGTGGCCCAGCATTTT
.	TRBV11-2	TRBD2	TRBJ2-1	CASSRSTSGVYNEQFF	TGTGCCAGCAGCCGATCGACTAGCGGGGTCTACAATGAGCAGTTCTTC
.	TRBV19	TRBD2	TRBJ2-1	CASSPQGLAAYNEQFF	TGTGCCAGTAGTCCCCAGGGACTAGCGGCTTACAATGAGCAGTTCTTC
.	TRBV19	.	TRBJ1-2	CAIYKWGRGYTF	TGTGCCATTTATAAATGGGGGCGAGGCTACACCTTC
.	TRBV7-9	.	TRBJ1-1	CASRNGNTEAFF	TGTGCCAGCAGGAACGGGAACACTGAAGCTTTCTTT
.	TRBV29-1	TRBD2	TRBJ2-5	CSVEVVAGNGIEQYF	TGCAGCGTTGAGGTAGTAGCGGGAAATGGCATAGAGCAGTACTTC
.	TRBV7-9	.	TRBJ2-5	CASSATYGETQYF	TGTGCCAGCAGCGCAACTTACGGGGAGACCCAGTACTTC
.	TRBV11-2	TRBD2	TRBJ2-1	CASSRPLAGGENNEQFF	TGTGCCAGCAGCCGTCCACTAGCGGGAGGGGAGAACAATGAGCAGTTCTTC
few	TRBV28	.	TRBJ1-1	CASSLYSETEAFF	TGTGCCAGCAGTTTATACTCAGAAACTGAAGCTTTCTTT
.	TRBV27	TRBD1	TRBJ1-2	CASNTTGGPYYGYTF	TGTGCCAGCAATACTACAGGGGGGCCTTACTATGGCTACACCTTC
.	TRBV7-6	TRBD1	TRBJ1-2	CASSSSVRQGALYGYTF	TGTGCCAGCAGCTCATCCGTTAGACAGGGGGCTCTTTATGGCTACACCTTC
once	TRBV5-4	TRBD2	TRBJ2-1	CASIKRIRTSGNNEQFF	TGTGCCAGCATCAAACGCATTAGGACTAGCGGAAACAATGAGCAGTTCTTC